This T cell receptor (beta chain) stems from a study of neurological immune-mediated disorders. MiXCR, applied by TCRdb to the 5' RACE reads, yields one record per CDR3 protein. The profile shows over 15,000 distinct CDR3 sequences, around 9% of them singletons. The CDR3 is 14 amino acids. V dropped 6 bases and J dropped 1 base, with 11 bases sitting between them. The germline V gene encodes CDR1 MNHEY and CDR2 SVGAGI. Many counts were recorded for this clonotype. The chain joins TRBV6-5 to TRBJ2-3; D not certain. This sequence originates from a man over 45 in good health. The material sequenced was CD8+ T cells from blood. In DNA, the CDR3 is TGTGCCAGCAGCTTGGTCCGGGGCACAGATACGCAGTATTTT. This gives the protein CASSLVRGTDTQYF.